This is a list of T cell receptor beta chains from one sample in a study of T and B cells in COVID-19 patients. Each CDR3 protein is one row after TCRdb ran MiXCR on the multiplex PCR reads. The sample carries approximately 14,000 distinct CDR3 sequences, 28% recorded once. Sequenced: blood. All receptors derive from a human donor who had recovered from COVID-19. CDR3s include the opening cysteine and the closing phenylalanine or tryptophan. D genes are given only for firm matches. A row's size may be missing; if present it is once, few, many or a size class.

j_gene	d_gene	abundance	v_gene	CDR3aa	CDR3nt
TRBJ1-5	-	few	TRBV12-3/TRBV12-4	CASSFRNLNQPQHF	TGTGCCAGCAGTTTTAGGAATTTAAATCAGCCCCAGCATTTT
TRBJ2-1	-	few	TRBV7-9	CASSTYEQFF	TGTGCCAGCAGCACCTATGAGCAGTTCTTC
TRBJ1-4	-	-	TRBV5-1	CASSLRGTTNEKLFF	TGCGCCAGCAGCTTGAGGGGGACAACTAATGAAAAACTGTTTTTT
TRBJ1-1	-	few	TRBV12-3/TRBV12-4	CASSSGGQTTEAFF	TGTGCCAGCAGTTCGGGGGGACAAACCACTGAAGCTTTCTTT
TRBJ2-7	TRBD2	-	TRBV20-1	CRGRAGGDTYEQYF	TGCAGGGGTAGGGCGGGGGGGGACACCTACGAGCAGTACTTC
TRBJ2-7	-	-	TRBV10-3	CAISAGSYEQYF	TGTGCCATCAGTGCCGGATCCTACGAGCAGTACTTC
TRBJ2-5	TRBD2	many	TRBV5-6	CASSLRASGTQETQYF	TGTGCCAGCAGCTTGAGGGCTAGCGGGACTCAAGAGACCCAGTACTTC
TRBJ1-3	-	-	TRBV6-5	CASSYSEGSDTIYF	TGTGCCAGCAGTTACTCGGAGGGATCGGACACCATATATTTT
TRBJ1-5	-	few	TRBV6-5	CASSEFIGRQGSNQPQHF	TGTGCCAGCAGTGAATTTATAGGGCGCCAAGGGTCGAATCAGCCCCAGCATTTT
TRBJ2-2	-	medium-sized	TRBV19	CASTNVWGADTGELFF	TGTGCCAGTACCAACGTCTGGGGAGCGGACACCGGGGAGCTGTTTTTT
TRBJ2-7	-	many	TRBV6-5	CASSYSIGGYEQYF	TGTGCCAGCAGTTACTCGATAGGGGGCTACGAGCAGTACTTC
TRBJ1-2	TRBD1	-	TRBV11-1	CASSYLGTGDYGYTF	TGCGCCAGCAGCTACCTCGGGACAGGGGACTATGGCTACACCTTC
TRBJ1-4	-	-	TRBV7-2	CASSRGRIEKLFF	TGTGCCAGCAGCCGAGGGCGGATTGAAAAACTGTTTTTT
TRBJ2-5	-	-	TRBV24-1	CATSDDNRETQYF	TGTGCCACCAGTGACGACAACAGGGAGACCCAGTACTTC
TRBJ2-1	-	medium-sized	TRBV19	CASSIGQAGGYINNEQFF	TGTGCCAGTAGTATAGGCCAGGCCGGAGGGTATATCAACAATGAGCAGTTCTTC
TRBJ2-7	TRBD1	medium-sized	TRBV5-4	CASSYAGTGTYEQYF	TGTGCCAGCAGCTACGCCGGGACAGGAACCTACGAGCAGTACTTC
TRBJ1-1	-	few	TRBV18	CASSPNSGGGGTEAFF	TGTGCCAGCTCACCGAACTCGGGGGGGGGGGGGACTGAAGCTTTCTTT
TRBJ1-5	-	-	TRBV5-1	CASSPGSVAGNQPQHF	TGCGCCAGCAGCCCCGGATCTGTGGCAGGAAATCAGCCCCAGCATTTT
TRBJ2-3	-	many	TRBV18	CASSPLGDSSTDTQYF	TGTGCCAGCTCACCACTGGGTGACTCTAGCACAGATACGCAGTATTTT
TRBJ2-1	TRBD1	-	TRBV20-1	CSARRDSDNEQFF	TGCAGTGCTAGAAGGGACAGTGATAATGAGCAGTTCTTC
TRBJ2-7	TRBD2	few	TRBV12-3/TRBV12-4	CASSFSGLARTYEQYF	TGTGCCAGCAGTTTTAGCGGACTAGCGAGAACCTACGAGCAGTACTTC
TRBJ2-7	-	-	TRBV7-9	CASSLAGFSYEQYF	TGTGCCAGCAGCTTAGCAGGGTTTTCCTACGAGCAGTACTTC
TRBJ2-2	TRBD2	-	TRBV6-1	CASSYRASSGSNTGELFF	TGTGCCAGCAGTTACCGTGCCTCTAGCGGATCGAACACCGGGGAGCTGTTTTTT
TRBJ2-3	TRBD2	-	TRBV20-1	CSAPAAGGTDTQYF	TGCAGTGCCCCAGCGGCGGGGGGCACAGATACGCAGTATTTT
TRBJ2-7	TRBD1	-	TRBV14	CASSQSPGQGSYEQYF	TGTGCCAGCAGCCAATCTCCGGGACAGGGTTCGTACGAGCAGTACTTC
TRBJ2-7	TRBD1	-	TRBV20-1	CSARAWGDRFSYEQYF	TGCAGTGCTCGAGCCTGGGGGGACAGGTTTAGCTACGAGCAGTACTTC
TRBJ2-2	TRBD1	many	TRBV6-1	CASRLGQSTGELFF	TGTGCCAGCCGCCTGGGACAGAGCACCGGGGAGCTGTTTTTT
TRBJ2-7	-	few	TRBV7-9	CASSLNGDEQYF	TGTGCCAGCAGCTTAAATGGAGACGAGCAGTACTTC
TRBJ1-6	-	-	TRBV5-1	CASSLGPESPLHF	TGCGCCAGCAGCTTGGGCCCGGAATCACCCCTCCACTTT
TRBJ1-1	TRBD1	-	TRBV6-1	CASRLQGANTEAFF	TGTGCCAGCAGACTCCAGGGGGCGAACACTGAAGCTTTCTTT
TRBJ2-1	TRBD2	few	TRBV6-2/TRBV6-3	CASSYSGFSGVYNEQFF	TGTGCCAGCAGTTACTCTGGGTTCAGCGGGGTCTACAATGAGCAGTTCTTC
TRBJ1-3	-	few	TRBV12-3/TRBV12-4	CASSPPGKPSGNTIYF	TGTGCCAGCAGTCCACCCGGGAAGCCCTCTGGAAACACCATATATTTT
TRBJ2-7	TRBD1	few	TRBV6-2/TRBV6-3	CAREGMDRDGPWTYEQYF	TGTGCCAGAGAAGGCATGGACAGGGACGGCCCGTGGACCTACGAGCAGTACTTC
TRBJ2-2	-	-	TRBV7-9	CASSLTGATGELFF	TGTGCCAGCAGCTTAACGGGGGCCACCGGGGAGCTGTTTTTT
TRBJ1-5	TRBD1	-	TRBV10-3	CAISAGQGGQPQHF	TGTGCCATCAGTGCCGGACAGGGGGGCCAGCCCCAGCATTTT
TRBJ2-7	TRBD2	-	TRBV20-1	CSAGNPGPGRSEQYF	TGCAGTGCGGGAAATCCGGGACCCGGGAGGAGCGAGCAGTACTTC
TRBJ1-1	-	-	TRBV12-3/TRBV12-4	CASSTWTWNTEAFF	TGTGCCAGCAGTACTTGGACGTGGAACACTGAAGCTTTCTTT
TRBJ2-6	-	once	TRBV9	CASSDAVSGANVLTF	TGTGCCAGCAGCGATGCAGTATCTGGGGCCAACGTCCTGACTTTC
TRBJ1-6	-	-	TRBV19	CASSILRGGGGSPLHF	TGTGCCAGTAGTATATTGCGGGGTGGGGGTGGCTCACCCCTCCACTTT
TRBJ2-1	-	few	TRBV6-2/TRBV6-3	CASSLQGGWEQFF	TGTGCCAGCAGTCTACAGGGAGGTTGGGAGCAGTTCTTC
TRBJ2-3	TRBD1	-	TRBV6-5	CASSQGQGDTQYF	TGTGCCAGCAGTCAGGGACAGGGAGATACGCAGTATTTT
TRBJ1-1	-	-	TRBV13	CASSTEGREYTEAFF	TGTGCCAGCAGCACCGAGGGCAGGGAGTACACTGAAGCTTTCTTT
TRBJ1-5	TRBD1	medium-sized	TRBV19	CASSPWTGLDQPQHF	TGTGCCAGTAGTCCCTGGACAGGGTTGGATCAGCCCCAGCATTTT
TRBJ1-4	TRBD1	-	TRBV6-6	CASRPPVTGGHEKLFF	TGTGCCAGCAGGCCTCCCGTGACAGGGGGCCATGAAAAACTGTTTTTT
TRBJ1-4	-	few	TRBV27	CASSSRPRDGSNEKLFF	TGTGCCAGCAGTTCCCGGCCCCGGGACGGTTCTAATGAAAAACTGTTTTTT
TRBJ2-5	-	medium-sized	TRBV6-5	CASSRWDGETQYF	TGTGCCAGCAGCCGCTGGGATGGGGAGACCCAGTACTTC
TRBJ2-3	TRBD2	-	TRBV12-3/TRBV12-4	CATRKSGGSTDTQYF	TGTGCCACCAGGAAGTCGGGGGGTAGCACAGATACGCAGTATTTT
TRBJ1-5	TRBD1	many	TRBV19	CASSPDRLGQPQHF	TGTGCCAGTAGCCCGGACAGGCTGGGTCAGCCCCAGCATTTT
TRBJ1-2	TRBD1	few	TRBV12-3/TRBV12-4	CASSAGTGIYGYTF	TGTGCCAGCAGCGCCGGGACAGGAATCTATGGCTACACCTTC
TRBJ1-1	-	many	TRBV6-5	CASSYTLRSWEDTEAFF	TGTGCCAGCAGTTACACTCTGCGCTCTTGGGAGGACACTGAAGCTTTCTTT
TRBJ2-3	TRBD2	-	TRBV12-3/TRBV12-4	CASRPWGLGTDTQYF	TGTGCCAGCAGGCCCTGGGGACTAGGTACAGATACGCAGTATTTT
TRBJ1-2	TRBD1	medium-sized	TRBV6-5	CASVTGNYGYTF	TGTGCCAGCGTGACAGGGAACTATGGCTACACCTTC
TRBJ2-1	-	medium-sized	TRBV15	CATSPPFDEQFF	TGTGCCACCAGTCCCCCCTTCGATGAGCAGTTCTTC